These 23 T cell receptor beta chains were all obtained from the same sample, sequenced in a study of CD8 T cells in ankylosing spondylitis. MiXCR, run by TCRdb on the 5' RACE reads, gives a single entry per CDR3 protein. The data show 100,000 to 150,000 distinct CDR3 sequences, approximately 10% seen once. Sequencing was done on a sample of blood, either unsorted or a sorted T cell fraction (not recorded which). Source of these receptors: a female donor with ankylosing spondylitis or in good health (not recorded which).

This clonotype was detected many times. CDR3 region: CASSPSRSTDEQYF. In DNA, the CDR3 is TGTGCCAGCTCACCTTCACGCTCGACAGACGAGCAGTACTTC. V usage is TRBV18 and J usage is TRBJ2-7; D might be TRBD1 (5 bases). Germline V gene sequence: CDR1 KGHSH, CDR2 LQKENI. V dropped 3 bases and J dropped 5 bases, with 14 bases sitting between them. The CDR3 totals 14 residues.

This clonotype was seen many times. CDR3 in DNA: TGTGCCTCCCGAGGACGGGATCTCAATGAGCAGTTCTTC. Encoded protein: CASRGRDLNEQFF. The chain combines TRBV30 with TRBJ2-1; tentative D call: TRBD2 (5 bases). V gave up 7 bases and J gave up 6 bases, with 16 bases separating them. The germline gives CDR1 GTSNPN, CDR2 SVGIG (reference sequence). This CDR3 contains 13 residues.

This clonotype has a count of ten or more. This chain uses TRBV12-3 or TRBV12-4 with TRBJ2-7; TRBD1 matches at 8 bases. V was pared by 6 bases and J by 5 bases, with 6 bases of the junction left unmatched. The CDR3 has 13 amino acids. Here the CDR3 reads CASRNRGVNEQYF. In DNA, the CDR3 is TGTGCCAGCAGGAACAGGGGGGTGAACGAGCAGTACTTC.

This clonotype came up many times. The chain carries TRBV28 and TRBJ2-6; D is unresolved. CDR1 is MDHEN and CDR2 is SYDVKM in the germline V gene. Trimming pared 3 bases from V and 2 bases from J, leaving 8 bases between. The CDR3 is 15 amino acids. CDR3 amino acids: CASSFRLAGANVLTF. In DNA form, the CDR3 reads TGTGCCAGCAGTTTCCGGCTAGCTGGGGCCAACGTCCTGACTTTC.

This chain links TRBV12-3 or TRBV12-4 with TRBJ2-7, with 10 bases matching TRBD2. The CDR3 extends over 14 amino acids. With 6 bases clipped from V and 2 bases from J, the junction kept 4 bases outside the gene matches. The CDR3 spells CASRGLAETYEQYF. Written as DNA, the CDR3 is TGTGCCAGCAGAGGACTAGCGGAGACCTACGAGCAGTACTTC.

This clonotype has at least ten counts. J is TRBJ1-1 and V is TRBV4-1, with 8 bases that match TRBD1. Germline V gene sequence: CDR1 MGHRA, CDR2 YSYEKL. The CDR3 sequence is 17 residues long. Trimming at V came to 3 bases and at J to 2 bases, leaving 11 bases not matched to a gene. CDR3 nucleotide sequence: TGCGCCAGCAGCCAGGGACAGGCTATCTCGGGTAACACTGAAGCTTTCTTT. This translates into CASSQGQAISGNTEAFF.

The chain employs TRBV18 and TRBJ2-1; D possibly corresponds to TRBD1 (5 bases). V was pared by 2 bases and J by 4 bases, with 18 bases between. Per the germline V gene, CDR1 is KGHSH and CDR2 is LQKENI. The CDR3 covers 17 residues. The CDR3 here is CASSPLVDRETYNEQFF. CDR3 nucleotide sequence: TGTGCCAGCTCACCATTGGTAGACAGAGAAACTTACAATGAGCAGTTCTTC.

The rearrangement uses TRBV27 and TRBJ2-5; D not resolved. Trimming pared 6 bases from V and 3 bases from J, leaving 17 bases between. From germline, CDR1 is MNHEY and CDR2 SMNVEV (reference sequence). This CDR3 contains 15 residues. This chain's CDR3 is CASSISPTRKETQYF. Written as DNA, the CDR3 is TGTGCCAGCAGCATTTCCCCCACAAGGAAAGAGACCCAGTACTTC.

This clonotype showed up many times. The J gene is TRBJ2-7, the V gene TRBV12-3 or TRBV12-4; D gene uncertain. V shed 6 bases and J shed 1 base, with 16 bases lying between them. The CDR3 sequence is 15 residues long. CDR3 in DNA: TGTGCCAGCAGCCCGGACCAACACACATCCTACGAGCAGTACTTC. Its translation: CASSPDQHTSYEQYF.

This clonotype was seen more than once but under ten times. CDR3 nucleotide sequence: TGTGCCAGCAGTTTATACTCAGGGGCAGATACGCAGTATTTT. This gives the protein CASSLYSGADTQYF. The V call is TRBV6-5, the J call TRBJ2-3; TRBD1 might be the D (6 bases). Germline V gene sequence: CDR1 MNHEY, CDR2 SVGAGI. Deletions cut 4 bases from V and 4 bases from J, with 12 bases between. This CDR3 region has 14 residues.

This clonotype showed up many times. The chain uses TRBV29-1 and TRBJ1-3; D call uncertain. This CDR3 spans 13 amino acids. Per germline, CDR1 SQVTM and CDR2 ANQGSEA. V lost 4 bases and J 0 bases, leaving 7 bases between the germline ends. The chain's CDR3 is CSVVIYSGNTIYF. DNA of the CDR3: TGCAGCGTTGTGATCTACTCTGGAAACACCATATATTTT.

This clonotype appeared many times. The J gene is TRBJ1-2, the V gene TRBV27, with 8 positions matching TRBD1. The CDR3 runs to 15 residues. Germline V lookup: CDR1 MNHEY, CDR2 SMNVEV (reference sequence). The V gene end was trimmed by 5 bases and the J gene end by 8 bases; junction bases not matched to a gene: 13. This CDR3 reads CASSARLGQGGGYTF. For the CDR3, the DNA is TGTGCCAGCAGTGCCCGGCTCGGACAGGGTGGAGGCTACACCTTC.

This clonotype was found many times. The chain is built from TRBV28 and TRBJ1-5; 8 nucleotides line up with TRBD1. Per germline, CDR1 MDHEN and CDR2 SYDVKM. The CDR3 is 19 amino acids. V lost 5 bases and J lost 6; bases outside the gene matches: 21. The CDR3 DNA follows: TGTGCCAGCAGTGTCGGACAGGGCTATTCACAGGCCTTTTTTCAGCCCCAGCATTTT. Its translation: CASSVGQGYSQAFFQPQHF.

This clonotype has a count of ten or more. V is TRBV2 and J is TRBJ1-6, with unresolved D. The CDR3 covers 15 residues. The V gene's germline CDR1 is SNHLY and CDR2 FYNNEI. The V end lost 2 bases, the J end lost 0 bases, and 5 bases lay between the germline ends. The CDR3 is CASSERSSYNSPLHF. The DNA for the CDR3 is TGTGCCAGCAGTGAAAGGAGCTCCTATAATTCACCCCTCCACTTT.

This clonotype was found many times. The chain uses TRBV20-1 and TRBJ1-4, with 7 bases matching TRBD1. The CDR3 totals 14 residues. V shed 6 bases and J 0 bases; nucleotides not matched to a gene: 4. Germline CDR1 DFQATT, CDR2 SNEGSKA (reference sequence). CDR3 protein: CSAPGQPTNEKLFF. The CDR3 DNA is TGCAGTGCCCCGGGACAGCCAACTAATGAAAAACTGTTTTTT.

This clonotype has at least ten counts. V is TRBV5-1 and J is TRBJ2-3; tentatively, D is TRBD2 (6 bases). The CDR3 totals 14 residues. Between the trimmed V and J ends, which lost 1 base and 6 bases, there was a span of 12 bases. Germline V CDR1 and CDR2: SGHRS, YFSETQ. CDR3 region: CASSLSGAGDTQYF. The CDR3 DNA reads TGCGCCAGCAGCTTGAGTGGGGCGGGGGATACGCAGTATTTT.

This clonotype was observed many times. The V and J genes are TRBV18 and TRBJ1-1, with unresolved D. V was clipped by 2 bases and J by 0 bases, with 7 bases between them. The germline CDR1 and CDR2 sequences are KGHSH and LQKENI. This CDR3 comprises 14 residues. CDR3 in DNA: TGTGCCAGCTCACCATCAACGATGAACACTGAAGCTTTCTTT. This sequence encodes CASSPSTMNTEAFF.

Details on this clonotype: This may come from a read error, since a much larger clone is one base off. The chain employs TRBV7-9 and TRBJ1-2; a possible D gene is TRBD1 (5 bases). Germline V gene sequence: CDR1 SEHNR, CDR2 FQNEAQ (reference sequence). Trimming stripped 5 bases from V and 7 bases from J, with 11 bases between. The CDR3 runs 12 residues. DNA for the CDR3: TGTGCCAGCAGCCCGACAGACTGTGGCTACACCTTC. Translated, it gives CASSPTDCGYTF. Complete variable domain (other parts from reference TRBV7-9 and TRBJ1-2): DTGVSQNPRHKITKRGQNVTFRCDPISEHNRLYWYRQTLGQGPEFLTYFQNEAQLEKSRLLSDRFSAERPKGSFSTLEIQRTEQGDSAMYLCASSPTDCGYTFGSGTRLTVV.

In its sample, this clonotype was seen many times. The CDR3 coding sequence is TGTGCCAGCAGCCAAGAGCGGCGGGGAGATACGCAGTATTTT. Translation: CASSQERRGDTQYF. The chain couples TRBV3-1 to TRBJ2-3; a possible D gene is TRBD2 (6 bases). The CDR3 runs to 14 residues. Germline V gene lookup returns CDR1 LGHDT and CDR2 YNNKEL (reference sequence). Trimming shortened V by 0 bases and J by 5 bases, and 9 bases separated the two germline ends.

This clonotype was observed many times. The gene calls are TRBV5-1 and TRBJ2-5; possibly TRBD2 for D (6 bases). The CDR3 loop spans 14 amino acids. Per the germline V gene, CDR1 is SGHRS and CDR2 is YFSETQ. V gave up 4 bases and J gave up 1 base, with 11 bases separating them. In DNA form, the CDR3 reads TGCGCCAGCAGCACCGGGACTTCCCAAGAGACCCAGTACTTC. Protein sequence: CASSTGTSQETQYF.

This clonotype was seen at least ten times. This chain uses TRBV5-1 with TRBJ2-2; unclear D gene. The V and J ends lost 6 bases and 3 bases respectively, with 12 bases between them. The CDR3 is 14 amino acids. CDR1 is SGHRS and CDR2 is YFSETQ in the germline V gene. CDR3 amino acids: CASNPNPYTGELFF. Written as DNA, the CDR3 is TGCGCCAGCAACCCGAATCCCTACACCGGGGAGCTGTTTTTT.

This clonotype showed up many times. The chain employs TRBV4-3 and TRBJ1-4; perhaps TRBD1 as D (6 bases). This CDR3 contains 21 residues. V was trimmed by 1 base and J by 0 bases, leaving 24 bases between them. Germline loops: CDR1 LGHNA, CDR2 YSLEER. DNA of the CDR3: TGCGCCAGCAGCCAAGGGGGGCACCGGGACATCGAAGGAGCAACTAATGAAAAACTGTTTTTT. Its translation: CASSQGGHRDIEGATNEKLFF.

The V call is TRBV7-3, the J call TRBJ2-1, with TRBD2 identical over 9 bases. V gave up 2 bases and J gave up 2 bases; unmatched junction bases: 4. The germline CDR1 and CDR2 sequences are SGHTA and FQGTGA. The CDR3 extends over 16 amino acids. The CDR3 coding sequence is TGTGCCAGCAGCTTATCTGGCGGGGGGGCCTACAATGAGCAGTTCTTC. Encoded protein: CASSLSGGGAYNEQFF.